The entry that follows covers one T cell receptor beta chain sequence. Its antigen is not yet known. The record has no base qualities; no much larger clone is one base away. Collaborating institutions collected whole blood in K2EDTA tubes following their own protocols. For TCRbeta analysis, collaborator samples were shipped as frozen whole blood, as isolated PBMCs, or as DNA extracted from either sample type. This entry belongs to a study of blood T cell repertoires in COVID-19 (dated by TCRdb to about 2020). For the wider study: The collaborator samples originated in the United States, Italy and Spain and spanned the acute and convalescent phases of COVID-19. The prospective study material was composed of cDNA or gDNA derived from T cells, B-cell-depleted T cells, or PBMCs. Deeply sampled blood TCRbeta repertoires from subjects exposed to, actively infected with, or recovered from COVID-19 were included in the dataset. A freely available public database, intended as a resource for researchers studying the immune response to SARS-CoV-2, is where the repertoires were released. The samples were drawn from the first 160 participants of the ongoing ImmuneRACE study and from 950 to 1,500 subjects provided by 6 global collaborators. The sample metadata nearly always contained a de-identified subject ID, COVID-19 status, age in years and sex. Where HLA class I and class II types were available, the types were taken from metadata supplied by the sample provider, not from assay-based typing. Results and caveats for the whole study, not just this receptor: Clinical and demographic metadata were provided uncurated, with the amount varying by source and participant.

TCRbeta CDR3 regions were amplified from genomic DNA by means of the immunoSEQ Assay, a bias-controlled multiplex PCR. For the original study's pipeline: The number of nucleated cells in each sample was estimated by amplification of reference gene primers within the assay. Sequence reads were collapsed and filtered to measure the absolute abundance of every unique TCRbeta CDR3 rearrangement. For each sample, productive Simpson clonality was calculated as the square root of Simpson's diversity index across productive rearrangements. Here the immuneACCESS table is served through TCRdb, limited to in-frame sequences with V and J called. Missing clones are a known gap in these copies; in checked studies unresolved V genes cover under half, and the rest lacks a known reason. The V and J calls and clone size are taken from that table; D and trimming were inferred from the DNA. Here the sample has about 300,000 clones; about 83% occur a single time. The biggest ten clones account for roughly 1.2% of the sample.

V is pruned by 4 bases and J by 0 bases, leaving 13 bases of the junction without a gene match. The CDR3, cysteine through phenylalanine, is 18 amino acids long. The only DNA kept is the CDR3, 54 bases in frame from the first base. The germline V gene (reference sequence) yields SGHKS for CDR1 and YYEKEE for CDR2. The sample consisted of peripheral blood. This clonotype was obtained from a woman aged 45-65 years with acute or convalescent COVID-19. Recombination connected TRBV5-5 to TRBJ1-3, with 7 junctional bases fitting TRBD1. The sequenced DNA: TGTGCCAGCAGCCCAACCGGACAGGCGCCTTACTCTGGAAACACCATATATTTT. It codes for CASSPTGQAPYSGNTIYF.